What follows are 19 T cell receptor beta chains derived from one specimen sequenced in a study of blood T cell repertoires in COVID-19. Sequencing was performed with immunoSEQ multiplex PCR; in TCRdb, only in-frame clones are kept and a portion is missing. The data hold about 280,000 clones, with more than 75% observed a single time. Sequencing was carried out using peripheral blood. Receptors originate from a woman in her 30s who had recovered from COVID-19.

The rearrangement joins TRBV5-1 to TRBJ2-1; D is possibly TRBD1 (6 bases). With 4 bases removed from V and 9 bases from J, the gap between germline ends came to 17 bases. The CDR3 spans 14 residues. CDR1 is SGHRS and CDR2 is YFSETQ in the germline V gene. The CDR3 nucleotides are TGCGCCAGCAGCCCAGGACAGTTACTGGGTGAGCAGTTCTTC. Translating it yields CASSPGQLLGEQFF. Supplemented by reference TRBV5-1 and TRBJ2-1, the full variable domain reads KAGVTQTPRYLIKTRGQQVTLSCSPISGHRSVSWYQQTPGQGLQFLFEYFSETQRNKGNFPGRFSGRQFSNSRSEMNVSTLELGDSALYLCASSPGQLLGEQFFGPGTRLTVL.

The rearrangement joins TRBV2 to TRBJ1-5; a possible D gene is TRBD1 (5 bases). CDR1 and CDR2 (germline): SNHLY, FYNNEI. V lost 11 bases and J 4 bases, leaving 24 bases between the germline ends. The CDR3 has 16 amino acids. CDR3 residues: CASLRHPGEGNQPQHF. In DNA, the CDR3 is TGTGCCTCCCTAAGGCACCCGGGGGAGGGTAATCAGCCCCAGCATTTT.

The chain joins TRBV19 to TRBJ1-1; 8 bases fit TRBD1. CDR3 length: 11 residues. Germline V lookup: CDR1 LNHDA, CDR2 SQIVND (reference sequence). Trimming took 9 bases from V and 5 from J; bases not matched to a gene: 2. The DNA of the CDR3 is TGTGCCAGCGACAGGGGAACTGAAGCTTTCTTT. This encodes CASDRGTEAFF. The complete variable domain, with remaining parts taken from reference TRBV19 and TRBJ1-1, reads DGGITQSPKYLFRKEGQNVTLSCEQNLNHDAMYWYRQDPGQGLRLIYYSQIVNDFQKGDIAEGYSVSREKKESFPLTVTSAQKNPTAFYLCASDRGTEAFFGQGTRLTVV.

This clone was seen only a few times. This chain uses TRBV3-1 (or the pseudogene TRBV3-2) with TRBJ1-1; 8 bases are shared with TRBD1. Trimming at V came to 3 bases and at J to 11 bases, leaving 11 bases not matched to a gene. The CDR3 is 14 amino acids. CDR1 is LGHDT, CDR2 YNNKEL, per germline (reference sequence). CDR3 coding DNA: TGTGCCAGCAGCCACCGGGACAGGACTTCCGATGCTTTCTTT. This encodes CASSHRDRTSDAFF.

The rearrangement joins TRBV7-9 to TRBJ2-3; D unclear. Looked up from germline, CDR1 is SEHNR and CDR2 is FQNEAQ (reference sequence). V was shortened by 4 bases and J by 3 bases, with 11 bases between the two germline ends. The CDR3 length is 14 residues. CDR3 sequence: CASSSIRTTDTQYF. The CDR3 DNA reads TGTGCCAGCAGCTCCATCCGAACAACAGATACGCAGTATTTT.

This clone is a singleton in its sample. V gene TRBV27 combines with J gene TRBJ2-1; 10 nucleotides align to TRBD2. Germline CDR1 and CDR2: MNHEY and SMNVEV (reference sequence). The CDR3 runs 12 residues. The ends lost 5 bases at V and 12 bases at J; junction bases unmatched: 4. As DNA, the CDR3 is TGTGCCAGCAGTGAGCGGGGGGGCTGGCAGTTCTTC. As protein: CASSERGGWQFF.

The chain is built from TRBV10-2 and TRBJ1-5, with 7 nucleotides matching TRBD1. Per the germline V gene, CDR1 is WSHSY and CDR2 is SAAADI. J gave up 6 bases and V 7 bases, and 6 bases lay outside the gene matches. The CDR3 contains 13 residues. CDR3 sequence (DNA): TGCGCCAGCACACGACAGGGCGGTCAGCCCCAGCATTTT. Protein product: CASTRQGGQPQHF.

This chain uses TRBV6-6 with TRBJ2-6, with 8 bases identical to TRBD1. The germline V gene encodes CDR1 MNHNY and CDR2 SVGAGI (reference sequence). The CDR3 sequence is 15 residues long. Losses at the gene ends were 6 bases for V and 2 bases for J; bases not matched to a gene: 3. CDR3 nucleotides: TGTGCCAGCAGACCAGGGGGCGCTGGGGCCAACGTCCTGACTTTC. This sequence encodes CASRPGGAGANVLTF.

Here the CDR3 reads CASSVYVGDMNTEAFF. The CDR3 DNA sequence: TGTGCCAGCAGCGTATACGTGGGAGACATGAACACTGAAGCTTTCTTT. The V and J genes are TRBV9 and TRBJ1-1; D is unclear. Germline V gene sequence: CDR1 SGDLS, CDR2 YYNGEE. The CDR3 is 16 residues long. Trimming left V 1 base short and J 0 bases short, with 13 bases between.

CDR3 residues: CASSLEAAAQETQYF. The CDR3 bases are TGTGCCAGCAGCTTAGAAGCGGCAGCACAAGAGACCCAGTACTTC. The chain couples TRBV7-6 to TRBJ2-5; D might be TRBD2 (5 bases). CDR3 length equals 15 residues. Germline V CDR1 and CDR2: SGHVS, FNYEAQ. The V end lost 1 base, the J end lost 2 bases, and 11 bases lay between the germline ends.

The chain uses TRBV5-4 and TRBJ1-1; D call uncertain. Germline V gene sequence: CDR1 SGHNT, CDR2 YYREEE (reference sequence). The CDR3 has 14 amino acids. Trimming took off 4 bases at V and 5 bases at J, with 15 bases between the two ends. The CDR3 here is CASSRVAGETEAFF. In nucleotides, the CDR3 is TGTGCCAGCAGCAGAGTTGCCGGGGAGACTGAAGCTTTCTTT.

The V call is TRBV3-1 (or the pseudogene TRBV3-2), the J call TRBJ1-2, with D unclear. V lost 0 bases and J 6 bases, leaving 14 bases between the germline ends. Germline assignment: CDR1 LGHDT and CDR2 YNNKEL (reference sequence). The CDR3 spans 15 residues. This chain's CDR3 is CASSQDIGEADGYTF. Here the CDR3 DNA reads TGTGCCAGCAGCCAAGATATCGGGGAAGCGGATGGCTACACCTTC.

The chain links TRBV10-3 to TRBJ2-1; 8 nucleotides align to TRBD2. Losses at the gene ends were 8 bases for V and 6 bases for J; bases not matched to a gene: 0. CDR1 is ENHRY and CDR2 is SYGVKD in the germline V gene. This CDR3 is 11 amino acids long. CDR3 sequence: CAIGLANEQFF. As DNA, the CDR3 is TGTGCCATCGGACTAGCCAATGAGCAGTTCTTC.

CDR3 DNA sequence: TGTGCCAGCAGCTTGTGGGCCTTAGGACAGAGGGATGAGCAGTTCTTC. Translating gives CASSLWALGQRDEQFF. The V and J genes are TRBV5-6 and TRBJ2-1; D may be TRBD1 (6 bases). The V and J ends lost 1 base and 8 bases respectively, with 19 bases between them. The length of the CDR3 is 16 residues. From germline, CDR1 is SGHDT and CDR2 YYEEEE.

The J gene is TRBJ2-2, the V gene TRBV19; D gene uncertain. The CDR3 is made up of 15 amino acids. Germline values: CDR1 LNHDA, CDR2 SQIVND (reference sequence). Deletions cut 1 base from V and 0 bases from J, with 6 bases between. The CDR3 loop is CASSIGSPNTGELFF. CDR3 DNA: TGTGCCAGTAGTATAGGGAGCCCGAACACCGGGGAGCTGTTTTTT.

The rearrangement uses TRBV14 and TRBJ1-1, with D perhaps matching TRBD1 (5 bases). The germline CDR1 and CDR2 sequences are SGHDN and FVKESK. This CDR3 has 15 residues. With 0 bases removed from V and 1 base from J, the gap between germline ends came to 9 bases. DNA of the CDR3: TGTGCCAGCAGCCAAGAGGAAAGGGGGAACACTGAAGCTTTCTTT. Translating gives CASSQEERGNTEAFF.

The chain uses TRBV7-9 and TRBJ1-1; 7 nucleotides match TRBD1. With V trimmed by 5 bases and J by 1 base, 4 bases remained unmatched. The CDR3 is made up of 14 amino acids. The germline gives CDR1 SEHNR, CDR2 FQNEAQ (reference sequence). The CDR3: CASSHRDRNTEAFF. The CDR3 DNA is TGTGCCAGCAGCCACCGGGACAGGAACACTGAAGCTTTCTTT.

V gene TRBV12-5 combines with J gene TRBJ2-3; 9 positions agree with TRBD1. Germline assignment: CDR1 LGHNT and CDR2 FRNRAP. This CDR3 has 15 amino acids. V lost 4 bases to trimming and J lost 4 bases; unmatched junction nucleotides: 6. The CDR3 nucleotides are TGTGCTAGTGGTTCGGGACAGGGCTACGCAGATACGCAGTATTTT. This codes for CASGSGQGYADTQYF.

The chain has TRBV28 and TRBJ1-5; no clear D gene. The CDR3 spans 13 residues. Trimming shortened V by 5 bases and J by 0 bases, and 5 bases separated the two germline ends. Germline V gene sequence: CDR1 MDHEN, CDR2 SYDVKM. The CDR3: CASSDSSNQPQHF. The CDR3, as DNA: TGTGCCAGCAGTGATAGTAGCAATCAGCCCCAGCATTTT.